This TCR beta chain is drawn from a study of human T cells and chemical hapten exposure. TCRdb re-called the RACE reads with MiXCR, one entry per CDR3 protein. The table has approximately 80,000 distinct CDR3 sequences, about 10% seen once. There are 13 residues in the CDR3. The V end lost 6 bases, the J end lost 3 bases, and 11 bases lay between the germline ends. Germline V CDR1 and CDR2: LGHDT, YNNKEL (reference sequence). Sample time point: patch test 2, 6 weeks after DPC sensitization. Sample treatment: therapeutic diphenylcyclopropenone sensitization with weekly scalp DPC. Ten or more counts support this clonotype.

Specimen: whole blood, collected in connection with sensitization to the hapten diphenylcyclopropenone (DPC). The J gene is TRBJ1-2, the V gene TRBV3-1; the D gene is possibly TRBD1 (5 bases). This TCR derives from a woman aged 45-60 years with alopecia areata. Some clones in this sample may be carry-over from other donors' samples. The CDR3 DNA sequence: TGTGCCAGCAGGATGGGGCAGGACTATGGCTACACCTTC. It yields the protein CASRMGQDYGYTF.